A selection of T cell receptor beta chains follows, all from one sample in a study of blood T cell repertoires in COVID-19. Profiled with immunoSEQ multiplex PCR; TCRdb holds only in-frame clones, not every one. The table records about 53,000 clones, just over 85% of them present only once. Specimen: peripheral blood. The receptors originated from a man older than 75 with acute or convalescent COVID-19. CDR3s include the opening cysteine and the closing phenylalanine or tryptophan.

CASSSSGGAYEQYF	TRBV5-1	TRBJ2-7
CAWSVNREPSAFF	TRBV30	TRBJ1-1
CASSAAWVGRNTGELFF	TRBV5-1	TRBJ2-2
CAWSTGEVNSPLHF	TRBV30	TRBJ1-6
CASSTDRGPGELFF	TRBV6-5	TRBJ2-2
CASRARGSNQPQHF	TRBV7-2	TRBJ1-5
CASSGDLGEQYF	TRBV5-1	TRBJ2-7
CASSARDRGSGANVLTF	TRBV2	TRBJ2-6
CSFRGNTEAFF	TRBV29-1	TRBJ1-1
CASSPQTGPVVVSTDTQYF	TRBV5-6	TRBJ2-3
CASSPQSVRSLADTQYF	TRBV5-4	TRBJ2-3
CASGEAGASTDTQYF	TRBV25-1	TRBJ2-3
CASSLDRRNTEAFF	TRBV5-1	TRBJ1-1
CASRGRGTEAFF	TRBV10-2	TRBJ1-1
CASSSLGGTGELFF	TRBV27	TRBJ2-2
CAHDRNYGYTF	TRBV30	TRBJ1-2
CASTQGAGGNTIYF	TRBV6-5	TRBJ1-3
CASSYSGQPFDEQYF	TRBV6-5	TRBJ2-7
CATRGQFNYGYTF	TRBV2	TRBJ1-2
CASSLVLAGGYNEQFF	TRBV5-6	TRBJ2-1
CASSAPGQGRGRNSPLHF	TRBV6-1	TRBJ1-6
CASSLGSSTLAFF	TRBV7-8	TRBJ1-1
CASSYSWQGNSEAFF	TRBV6-5	TRBJ1-1
CARLLNYNSPLHF	TRBV10-1	TRBJ1-6
CASSAPSRATNEKLFF	TRBV6-2/TRBV6-3	TRBJ1-4
CASSSAATSYNEQFF	TRBV6-2/TRBV6-3	TRBJ2-1
CAWSAQGNQPQHF	TRBV30	TRBJ1-5
CASSKGQGKSYNSPLHF	TRBV7-8	TRBJ1-6
CASTLIEGDTEAFF	TRBV5-4	TRBJ1-1
CASSSRRARTPGAKNIQYF	TRBV21-1	TRBJ2-4
CASRHPGLAGQETQYF	TRBV6-6	TRBJ2-5
CAISEGSVAGRETQYF	TRBV10-3	TRBJ2-5
CAWSTGQGPTITDTQYF	TRBV30	TRBJ2-3
CASRPGGAGTEAFF	TRBV10-1	TRBJ1-1
CASSPPTGQAAPNYGYTF	TRBV18	TRBJ1-2
CASSYGGRSSYNEQFF	TRBV6-5	TRBJ2-1
CASSVGLTYGYTF	TRBV9	TRBJ1-2
CASSLGGGVGTRVETQYF	TRBV7-2	TRBJ2-5
CASSETHRAASGYTF	TRBV6-1	TRBJ1-2
CASSLAGGTGTYEQYF	TRBV7-2	TRBJ2-7
CASSHRDSSSYEQYF	TRBV7-9	TRBJ2-7
CASSRDREGMNTEAFF	TRBV18	TRBJ1-1
CASSWGWDSFTDTQYF	TRBV6-5	TRBJ2-3
CASSIPTGGSTEAFF	TRBV19	TRBJ1-1
CASSSEMRPTLETQYF	TRBV7-2	TRBJ2-5